This T cell receptor beta chain was profiled in a study of T cell responses to AZD1222 COVID-19 vaccine. The study's findings and limits: Close to half of all spike-specific TCRs reportedly target regions of the variants that are unmutated.

Assay: immunoSEQ multiplex PCR; the TCRdb copy retains only in-frame clones and omits some. Seen here are approximately 92,000 clones, roughly 85% observed once, and the top ten hold less than 3.5%. Details on this clone: Antigen: not known. An end of the junction does not agree with germline; a read error may underlie this.

CDR3 length equals 15 residues. The V gene's germline CDR1 is SGHRS and CDR2 YFSETQ. The clonotype comes from an adult in good health. The sequencing here drew on peripheral blood, taken on day 0 of AZD1222 vaccination. The V call is TRBV5-1, the J call TRBJ2-2, with TRBD2 matching over 9 bases. This CDR3 is CASSAIAGETGELFF. In DNA form, the CDR3 reads TGTGCCAGCAGCGCCATAGCGGGAGAAACCGGGGAGCTGTTTTTT.